A single T cell receptor beta chain is shown here with its context. The data stem from a study of blood T cell repertoires in COVID-19. In the study overall: The United States, Italy and Spain were the sources of the acute and convalescent COVID-19 samples. T cells, B-cell-depleted T cells, or PBMCs supplied cDNA or gDNA.

Repertoires were generated with immunoSEQ multiplex PCR, while TCRdb's copy carries only in-frame clones and drops some. The sample has about 89,000 clones, about 91% seen once. Sample: peripheral blood. This sequence was found in a man in his fifties or sixties with acute or convalescent COVID-19.

CDR3 nucleotides: TGCGCCAGCAGCTTGGAACCCTCGGTCGGGAGCGGGGGGGGGAGTAAGCAGTTCTTC. It codes for CASSLEPSVGSGGGSKQFF. The rearrangement joins TRBV5-1 to TRBJ2-1; 10 bases are shared with TRBD2. V dropped 0 bases and J dropped 11; count of bases not matched to a gene: 20. CDR1 is SGHRS and CDR2 is YFSETQ in the germline V gene. The CDR3 runs to 19 residues.